These 27 T cell receptor beta chains were all obtained from the same sample, sequenced in a study of shared clonotypes between healthy human individuals. The method was immunoSEQ multiplex PCR; TCRdb's version includes in-frame clones alone and lacks a portion of them. There are hundreds of thousands of clones in the sample; roughly 96% occur only once, and around 0.11% lies in the top ten. Naive CD8 isolation took CD45RO-negative cells positively selected for CCR7 and excluded terminally differentiated effector memory CD45RA+ cells. The sample comprised naive CD8+ T cells sorted from blood. Every receptor here comes from a woman aged 25 to 39 in good health.

This clone was counted once. The chain joins TRBV4-1 to TRBJ1-3; possible D gene TRBD1, 5 bases. Between the trimmed V and J ends, which lost 3 bases and 0 bases, there was a span of 12 bases. Germline-derived CDR1 and CDR2 are MGHRA and YSYEKL. CDR3 length: 16 amino acids. DNA for the CDR3: TGCGCCAGCAGCCAGGTAACAGGCTACTCTGGAAACACCATATATTTT. It is translated as CASSQVTGYSGNTIYF.

The genes are TRBV7-9 and TRBJ2-2; 8 bases agree with TRBD2. V lost 2 bases to trimming and J lost 7 bases; unmatched junction nucleotides: 9. Germline V gives CDR1 SEHNR, CDR2 FQNEAQ (reference sequence). The CDR3 runs to 16 residues. CDR3 residues: CASSLKRLAGLGELFF. DNA of the CDR3: TGTGCCAGCAGCTTAAAGAGGCTAGCGGGCCTCGGGGAGCTGTTTTTT. The variable domain in full, with the rest retrieved from reference TRBV7-9 and TRBJ2-2, is DTGVSQNPRHKITKRGQNVTFRCDPISEHNRLYWYRQTLGQGPEFLTYFQNEAQLEKSRLLSDRFSAERPKGSFSTLEIQRTEQGDSAMYLCASSLKRLAGLGELFFGEGSRLTVL.

The rearrangement uses TRBV20-1 and TRBJ2-7; D is undetermined. This CDR3 is 11 amino acids long. Between the trimmed V and J ends, which lost 3 bases and 4 bases, there was a span of 7 bases. Germline CDR1 and CDR2: DFQATT and SNEGSKA (reference sequence). CDR3 DNA: TGCAGTGCTAGGTGGGATTACGAGCAGTACTTC. The encoded protein is CSARWDYEQYF.

This chain joins TRBV28 and TRBJ2-7; no firm D call. CDR1 is MDHEN and CDR2 is SYDVKM in the germline V gene. Trimming removed 4 bases from V and 2 bases from J, with 12 bases in between. The CDR3 covers 14 residues. Here the CDR3 reads CASSSRVPTYEQYF. CDR3 in DNA: TGTGCCAGCAGTTCACGGGTACCAACCTACGAGCAGTACTTC.

V and J are TRBV6-4 and TRBJ2-7, with a possible D match to TRBD2 (5 bases). The V end was cut by 2 bases, the J end by 0 bases, with 11 bases between. The germline V gene has CDR1 MRHNA and CDR2 SNTAGT. The CDR3 sequence is 15 residues long. DNA for the CDR3: TGTGCCAGCAGTGACCCTAGCCGCAGCTCCTACGAGCAGTACTTC. Its translation: CASSDPSRSSYEQYF.

The V call is TRBV27, the J call TRBJ2-5, with 7 bases that match TRBD2. The CDR3 loop spans 14 amino acids. CDR1 MNHEY and CDR2 SMNVEV come from the germline V gene (reference sequence). The J segment lost 9 bases and the V segment lost 6 bases, leaving 13 bases of the junction unmatched. The DNA for the CDR3 is TGTGCCAGCAGCTCCAGCCTGGGAGGGTCGGCCCAGTACTTC. It is translated as CASSSSLGGSAQYF.

This chain connects TRBV27 to TRBJ1-1, with 8 positions matching TRBD1. There are 16 residues in the CDR3. With 5 bases clipped from V and 1 base from J, the junction kept 9 bases outside the gene matches. CDR1 and CDR2 from the germline V gene are MNHEY and SMNVEV (reference sequence). The CDR3 loop is CASSVSGTGENTEAFF. The CDR3 DNA reads TGTGCCAGCAGTGTCTCCGGGACAGGTGAGAACACTGAAGCTTTCTTT.

V usage is TRBV20-1 and J usage is TRBJ2-1; D is unclear. The CDR3 runs 11 residues. V was cut by 0 bases and J by 6 bases, with 3 bases left in between. Germline values: CDR1 DFQATT, CDR2 SNEGSKA (reference sequence). The CDR3 region has the DNA TGCAGTGCTAGAGACGTCAATGAGCAGTTCTTC. Protein: CSARDVNEQFF.

The chain couples TRBV6-6 to TRBJ1-1, with 8 positions matching TRBD1. Trimming cost V 2 bases and J 1 base; bases outside gene matches: 0. Per germline, CDR1 MNHNY and CDR2 SVGAGI (reference sequence). This CDR3 contains 14 residues. CDR3 residues: CASSYGTGNTEAFF. DNA for the CDR3: TGTGCCAGCAGTTACGGGACAGGGAACACTGAAGCTTTCTTT.

This chain links TRBV4-1 with TRBJ2-2, with D perhaps TRBD1 (5 bases). Germline V gene lookup returns CDR1 MGHRA and CDR2 YSYEKL. This CDR3 comprises 14 residues. Trimming cost V 6 bases and J 0 bases, with 8 bases left between them. In DNA form, the CDR3 reads TGCGCCAGCAGGACAGCTCCGAACACCGGGGAGCTGTTTTTT. Translation gives CASRTAPNTGELFF.

This rearrangement joins TRBV5-1 to TRBJ2-7; D is possibly TRBD2 (6 bases). Trimming stripped 4 bases from V and 5 bases from J, with 13 bases between. The germline V gene encodes CDR1 SGHRS and CDR2 YFSETQ. The CDR3 covers 13 residues. This chain's CDR3 is CASSQIGGDEQYF. In DNA form, the CDR3 reads TGCGCCAGCAGCCAAATCGGAGGGGACGAGCAGTACTTC.

This chain links TRBV28 with TRBJ2-7; 7 bases align to TRBD2. Losses at the gene ends were 2 bases for V and 7 bases for J; bases not matched to a gene: 14. In germline, CDR1 is MDHEN, CDR2 SYDVKM. The CDR3 extends over 16 amino acids. In DNA, the CDR3 is TGTGCCAGCAGTTTACCCAAGCGGGACCCTACGGGGGAGCAGTACTTC. As protein: CASSLPKRDPTGEQYF.

The chain recombines TRBV19 with TRBJ2-1; TRBD1 agrees at 9 bases. Losses at the gene ends were 3 bases for V and 8 bases for J; bases not matched to a gene: 17. The CDR3 contains 18 residues. Germline V gives CDR1 LNHDA, CDR2 SQIVND (reference sequence). CDR3 loop: CASSISYLGGTGSDEQFF. As DNA, the CDR3 is TGTGCCAGTAGTATTTCCTATCTGGGTGGGACAGGGAGCGATGAGCAGTTCTTC.

This sequence joins TRBV10-1 and TRBJ2-1; 13 positions agree with TRBD2. Germline V gene data show CDR1 as WNHNN and CDR2 as SYGVQD (reference sequence). V lost 5 bases and J lost 8; bases outside the gene matches: 12. CDR3 size: 17 residues. CDR3 loop: CASSYGLAGDFIHEQFF. The DNA for the CDR3 is TGCGCCAGCAGTTACGGACTAGCGGGAGATTTTATCCATGAGCAGTTCTTC.

The CDR3 sequence is CASSPRTGGANVLTF. The CDR3 coding sequence is TGTGCCAGCAGCCCCCGGACAGGTGGAGCCAACGTCCTGACTTTC. This chain uses TRBV27 with TRBJ2-6, with 7 bases lining up with TRBD1. V lost 6 bases and J lost 7; bases outside the gene matches: 9. Germline CDR1 is MNHEY and CDR2 is SMNVEV (reference sequence). The CDR3 has 15 amino acids.

V usage is TRBV7-9 and J usage is TRBJ2-7; D perhaps matches TRBD2 (6 bases). This CDR3 has 14 residues. Germline CDR1 is SEHNR and CDR2 is FQNEAQ (reference sequence). The V gene lost 1 base and the J gene lost 4 bases, with 11 bases spanning the gap. CDR3 bases: TGTGCCAGCAGCTTAGGCGGGATAGGGTACGAGCAGTACTTC. Translation gives CASSLGGIGYEQYF.

As regards this clone: Other DNA variants within this sample encode the same CDR3. This sequence joins TRBV27 and TRBJ2-7; 8 nucleotides match TRBD2. The CDR3 length is 14 residues. Germline V gene lookup returns CDR1 MNHEY and CDR2 SMNVEV (reference sequence). With V trimmed by 2 bases and J by 7 bases, 7 bases remained unmatched. CDR3 DNA: TGTGCCAGCAGTTTAGCGGGAGGCCCGGGGGAGCAGTACTTC. Amino acid sequence: CASSLAGGPGEQYF.

The chain has TRBV27 and TRBJ2-2; no definite D call. Germline CDR1 is MNHEY and CDR2 is SMNVEV (reference sequence). The CDR3 totals 12 residues. Trimming stripped 5 bases from V and 4 bases from J, with 5 bases between. The CDR3 here is CASSGPTGELFF. CDR3 bases: TGTGCCAGCAGTGGACCCACCGGGGAGCTGTTTTTT.

This clone was counted once. This rearrangement joins TRBV10-1 to TRBJ1-5; no definite D call. This CDR3 comprises 13 residues. Trimming took 5 bases from V and 5 from J, leaving 10 bases between them. In germline, CDR1 is WNHNN, CDR2 SYGVQD (reference sequence). The CDR3 protein is CASSPASDQPQHF. The CDR3 region has the DNA TGCGCCAGCAGTCCTGCATCCGATCAGCCCCAGCATTTT.

This chain joins TRBV9 and TRBJ2-5; 9 nucleotides align to TRBD1. Germline V CDR1 and CDR2: SGDLS, YYNGEE. The CDR3 extends over 15 amino acids. V was pared by 3 bases and J by 4 bases, with 7 bases of the junction left unmatched. Written as DNA, the CDR3 is TGTGCCAGCAGCGCGGACAGGGGATCCGGAGAGACCCAGTACTTC. Its translation: CASSADRGSGETQYF.

The CDR3 region has the DNA TGTGCCAGCAGCTTAGATCGGGGAGGGGAGCTGTTTTTT. Protein product: CASSLDRGGELFF. The chain combines TRBV7-8 with TRBJ2-2, with a weak D call TRBD2 (5 bases). CDR3 length: 13 amino acids. Germline assignment: CDR1 SGHVS and CDR2 FQNEAQ. Deletions cut 1 base from V and 8 bases from J, with 8 bases between.

Comment on this clone: Different DNA sequences within this sample yield the same CDR3. This rearrangement joins TRBV27 to TRBJ2-3; no clear D. This CDR3 region has 15 residues. In germline, CDR1 is MNHEY, CDR2 SMNVEV (reference sequence). Trimming shortened V by 3 bases and J by 0 bases, and 10 bases separated the two germline ends. The DNA for the CDR3 is TGTGCCAGCAGTTTTTCCGCAGGTAGCACAGATACGCAGTATTTT. It is translated as CASSFSAGSTDTQYF.

About this clone: Sequence at one end of the junction differs from germline and may be a read error. The rearrangement joins TRBV28 to TRBJ1-2; 12 bases line up with TRBD1. Per germline, CDR1 MDHEN and CDR2 SYDVKM. CDR3 length equals 13 residues. The CDR3 is CASSLPGQGASHF. CDR3 nucleotide sequence: TGTGCCAGCAGTTTACCGGGACAGGGGGCTTCGCACTTC.

The gene calls are TRBV7-2 and TRBJ2-5; D not certain. Matching the DNA end better, TRBJ2-7 makes the J call doubtful. The CDR3 totals 11 residues. The V gene's germline CDR1 is SGHTA and CDR2 FQGNSA. In nucleotides, the CDR3 is TGTGCCAGCAGCCTGACCTACGAGCAGTACTTC. It specifies CASSLTYEQYF.

V and J are TRBV9 and TRBJ2-5, with D uncertain. V lost 0 bases, J lost 4 bases, and 19 bases lay in between. Germline CDR1 is SGDLS and CDR2 is YYNGEE. This CDR3 has 17 residues. Here the CDR3 reads CASSVGVGLMWGETQYF. Here the CDR3 DNA reads TGTGCCAGCAGCGTAGGTGTAGGCTTAATGTGGGGAGAGACCCAGTACTTC.

V is TRBV4-1 and J is TRBJ1-1; a possible D gene is TRBD1 (6 bases). The CDR3 totals 14 residues. V gave up 6 bases and J gave up 3 bases, with 14 bases separating them. Germline assignment: CDR1 MGHRA and CDR2 YSYEKL. The CDR3 sequence: CASRPEGGHTEAFF. The CDR3 nucleotides read TGCGCCAGCAGGCCCGAGGGGGGGCACACTGAAGCTTTCTTT.

The chain combines TRBV5-1 with TRBJ2-1; TRBD1 agrees at 7 bases. The germline V gene has CDR1 SGHRS and CDR2 YFSETQ. The V gene end was trimmed by 2 bases and the J gene end by 7 bases; junction bases not matched to a gene: 3. This CDR3 spans 13 amino acids. CDR3 loop: CASSFDRVNEQFF. In DNA, the CDR3 is TGCGCCAGCAGCTTCGACAGGGTTAATGAGCAGTTCTTC.